This TCR beta chain was recovered during a study of T cell repertoires in aging, cancer and after chemotherapy. Multiplex touch-down PCR with TRB-A/B primers amplified rearranged V-D-J TRB sequences. TCRdb recomputed calls from the multiplex PCR reads with MiXCR, one row per CDR3 protein. The sample has over 10,000 distinct CDR3 sequences; roughly 20% are singletons. A remark on this clonotype: The antigen is undetermined.

Study conclusions and caveats: Compared with age-matched healthy donors, untreated hematological or solid cancer patients showed higher blood TCR clonality. Healthy donors lost TCR diversity with age mainly through richness, cancer patients through richness and evenness.

The template was genomic DNA from peripheral blood, not RNA. V shed 0 bases, J shed 4 bases, and the junction held 5 bases outside the gene matches. The CDR3 covers 16 residues. The germline CDR1 and CDR2 sequences are MNHEY and SVGAGI. What was sequenced was blood. The sequence was collected from a human donor in good health. The chain is built from TRBV6-5 and TRBJ2-3; 9 bases line up with TRBD2. In DNA, the CDR3 is TGTGCCAGCAGTTACTCTAGCGGGGGATTCGCAGATACGCAGTATTTT. It is translated as CASSYSSGGFADTQYF.